This entry is about one T cell receptor (beta chain). As yet, its antigen is unknown. Sequencing used immunoSEQ multiplex PCR; TCRdb keeps in-frame clones, though not all of them. The sample has about 730 clones, 88% seen once; the top ten hold around 11%. CDR1 and CDR2 from the germline V gene are MNHNS and SASEGT. The CDR3 covers 18 residues. V shed 2 bases and J 0 bases; nucleotides not matched to a gene: 9. This record belongs to a study of immune cell composition in non-small cell lung cancer. Study results and caveats: Tumour-associated clones >0.5% occurred in roughly 35% of adenocarcinomas, about 69% of squamous. TIL tumour reactivity correlated with maximal tumour-associated clone frequency in adenocarcinoma.

Normal lung was sampled as far from the tumour as possible, at least 3 cm. Sequencing input: non-adjacent lung tissue. The rearrangement uses TRBV6-1 and TRBJ1-4; 7 bases line up with TRBD1. The receptor's source is a human donor with non-small cell lung cancer. The CDR3 coding sequence is TGTGCCAGCAGTGAACTTGTGGTTCAGGGGGCAACTAATGAAAAACTGTTTTTT. This encodes CASSELVVQGATNEKLFF.